Listed below are T cell receptor beta chains from one sample, sequenced in a study of beta chain features in type 1 diabetes. Measured with immunoSEQ multiplex PCR; TCRdb has only the in-frame clones, and not every one. The profile covers about 120,000 clones, with roughly 17% appearing a single time and 2.3% taken by the ten largest. Sequencing input: central memory CD4+ T cells from blood. All receptors come from a young man with type 1 diabetes. Each CDR3 is given with its conserved first and last residue. D genes are given only for firm matches. Size values are once, few and many counts, or a class for expanded clones, and some rows have none.

TRBJ2-7 TRBV7-6 15 TRBD2 many TGTGCCAGCAGCTCATCTAGCGGGGGGGCCCTCGAGCAGTACTTC CASSSSSGGALEQYF
TRBJ1-4 TRBV27 17 TRBD1 few TGTGCCAGCAGTTTAACTGGACAGGGGGCAACTAATGAAAAACTGTTTTTT CASSLTGQGATNEKLFF
TRBJ1-2 TRBV18 15 - few TGTGCCAGCTCACCGGCCCCTTGGGCTAACTATGGCTACACCTTC CASSPAPWANYGYTF
TRBJ2-3 TRBV7-2 15 - - TGTGCCAGCAGCTTAGAAGCGGGCCTGGTGGATACGCAGTATTTT CASSLEAGLVDTQYF
TRBJ2-3 TRBV7-2 14 TRBD1 few TGTGCCAGCAGCCGGACAGGGTACAGAGATACGCAGTATTTT CASSRTGYRDTQYF
TRBJ1-3 TRBV4-2 13 TRBD1 few TGTGCCAGCAGAAAAACAGGGGGAGACACCATATATTTT CASRKTGGDTIYF
TRBJ2-3 TRBV27 12 - few TGTGCCAGCAGTTTATCATCCGATACGCAGTATTTT CASSLSSDTQYF
TRBJ2-3 TRBV28 15 - - TGTGCCAGCAGCCTTGTGGGAGGTGGACCGGATACGCAGTATTTT CASSLVGGGPDTQYF
TRBJ2-4 TRBV19 15 TRBD1 few TGTGCCAGTAGTTCTACCGGGACAGGTGGAAACATTCAGTACTTC CASSSTGTGGNIQYF
TRBJ1-2 TRBV9 15 TRBD1 - TGTGCCAGCAGCAGAGAGACAGGGAGGAACTATGGCTACACCTTC CASSRETGRNYGYTF
TRBJ1-4 TRBV29-1 13 TRBD1 many TGCAGCGTTGCGACAGGGTTGTCCGAAAAACTGTTTTTT CSVATGLSEKLFF
TRBJ1-1 TRBV13 14 - - TGTGCCAGCAGCTCAACAGGGCTGAACACTGAAGCTTTCTTT CASSSTGLNTEAFF
TRBJ2-7 TRBV5-4 15 - - TGTGCCAGCACCCGAAGGCAGGGGACCTCCTACGAGCAGTACTTC CASTRRQGTSYEQYF
TRBJ2-1 TRBV6-4 13 TRBD1 few TGTGCCAGCGGCGGACAGGCAGACAATGAGCAGTTCTTC CASGGQADNEQFF
TRBJ2-7 TRBV18 15 - - TGTGCCAGCTCACCCAGGACCGGGAGCTCCTACGAGCAGTACTTC CASSPRTGSSYEQYF
TRBJ2-3 TRBV6-1 14 - - TGTGCCAGCAGGTACACGCAGAGCACAGATACGCAGTATTTT CASRYTQSTDTQYF
TRBJ1-1 TRBV10-3 12 TRBD1 - TGTGCCATCAGTGTAGGGGGCAGGGCAGCTTTCTTT CAISVGGRAAFF
TRBJ2-3 TRBV7-2 13 - - TGTGCCAGCAGCTTAGGGATATCAGATACGCAGTATTTT CASSLGISDTQYF
TRBJ2-2 TRBV7-6 14 TRBD1 few TGTGCCAGCAGCTTAAGACAGGGGGCCGGGGAGCTGTTTTTT CASSLRQGAGELFF
TRBJ1-2 TRBV25-1 14 - - TGTGCCAGCGGCAGCAGGGAGGGAATCGCTGGCTACACCTTC CASGSREGIAGYTF
TRBJ2-1 TRBV30 13 - few TGTGCCTGGAGCGTTGGGACATACAATGAGCAGTTCTTC CAWSVGTYNEQFF
TRBJ1-2 TRBV7-9 14 - few TGTGCCAGCAGCTCCGACAGTATTCAGTATGGCTACACCTTC CASSSDSIQYGYTF
TRBJ1-3 TRBV7-2 14 TRBD1 - TGTGCCAGCAGCTTCCAGGGGGCCGGAAACACCATATATTTT CASSFQGAGNTIYF
TRBJ2-5 TRBV11-2 13 - few TGTGCCAGCAGGGGGGCGGCCCAAGAGACCCAGTACTTC CASRGAAQETQYF
TRBJ1-2 TRBV7-2 12 TRBD1 few TGTGCCAGCAGCCTACAGGGGCAAGGCTACACCTTC CASSLQGQGYTF
TRBJ2-3 TRBV19 14 TRBD1 few TGTGCCAGTAGTATCGGACAGGGGGCCGATACGCAGTATTTT CASSIGQGADTQYF
TRBJ2-2 TRBV7-3 15 - few TGTGCCAGCAGCCCCTCCCTTCGTCCCACCGGGGAGCTGTTTTTT CASSPSLRPTGELFF